The following is a TCR beta chain sequence with its context. The antigen remains unidentified. This specimen comes from a study of cytomegalovirus exposure and HLA in healthy donors. Looking at the study overall: Among the roughly 400 genotyped donors, 70% to 90% were placed in the Caucasian-associated ancestry cluster.

The PCR employed 60 Vbeta primers together with 13 Jbeta primers. Sequenced by immunoSEQ multiplex PCR; TCRdb stores in-frame clones only, minus some. This repertoire shows about 140,000 clones, roughly 74% found once; its top ten account for about 3%. Study-wide results and caveats: Among TCR sequences, most were rare, though some public TCRs appeared in many donors. In a later analysis, TCR association rates varied by HLA locus: DRB1 most, HLA-C fewest. The productive fraction for most TCR beta V segments was about 87% or about 30% in an earlier analysis.

This CDR3 comprises 13 residues. In germline, CDR1 is LNHDA, CDR2 SQIVND (reference sequence). Trimming pared 5 bases from V and 4 bases from J, leaving 11 bases between. Material: PBMCs. The clonotype comes from a middle-aged man in good health and CMV-seronegative. The genes are TRBV19 and TRBJ2-5; tentative D call: TRBD2 (5 bases). DNA for the CDR3: TGTGCCAGTAGTCCGGGGTGGCGAGAGACCCAGTACTTC. It specifies CASSPGWRETQYF.